The next 21 T cell receptor beta chains were all read from a single sample in a study of T-cell memory formation after mild COVID-19. TCRdb analysed the 5' RACE reads with MiXCR anew, one entry per CDR3 protein. In the table there are 350,000 to 450,000 distinct CDR3 sequences, 25% to 30% of which are singletons. The sample consisted of PBMCs or a T cell subset sorted from them (not recorded which). The source of these receptors is an adult woman who had mild COVID-19 (a few samples of this study predate the infection). Cell type and time point are not known.

The CDR3 DNA is TGTGCCAGCAGCGCCCAAGGACATCTTTATAATTCACCCCTCCACTTT. As protein: CASSAQGHLYNSPLHF. The chain combines TRBV7-8 with TRBJ1-6; TRBD1 might be the D (5 bases). Trimming pared 5 bases from V and 4 bases from J, leaving 15 bases between. CDR3 length: 16 residues. The germline V gene encodes CDR1 SGHVS and CDR2 FQNEAQ.

This chain links TRBV5-6 with TRBJ1-3; no definite D call. Germline V gene lookup returns CDR1 SGHDT and CDR2 YYEEEE. The CDR3 length is 12 residues. The V gene lost 3 bases and the J gene lost 4 bases, with 5 bases spanning the gap. DNA for the CDR3: TGTGCCAGCAGCTCTGTCGGAAACACCATATATTTT. Its protein product is CASSSVGNTIYF.

This clonotype was counted a few times. The rearrangement joins TRBV12-3 or TRBV12-4 to TRBJ2-7; TRBD2 matches 15 bases. The J segment lost 3 bases and the V segment lost 4 bases, leaving 4 bases of the junction unmatched. CDR3 length: 16 amino acids. DNA of the CDR3: TGTGCCAGCAGTTGGACTAGCGGGAGGGGGTTCTACGAGCAGTACTTC. It encodes CASSWTSGRGFYEQYF.

The V call is TRBV13, the J call TRBJ2-7; D is undetermined. The V gene lost 2 bases and the J gene lost 2 bases, with 4 bases spanning the gap. This CDR3 has 12 amino acids. Looked up from germline, CDR1 is PRHDT and CDR2 is FYEKMQ (reference sequence). This CDR3 is CASSLNAYEQYF. CDR3 coding DNA: TGTGCCAGCAGCTTAAACGCCTACGAGCAGTACTTC.

The chain uses TRBV7-8 and TRBJ1-1; TRBD1 is a possible D gene (5 bases). Germline loops: CDR1 SGHVS, CDR2 FQNEAQ. V lost 3 bases and J lost 1, with 15 bases in between. The CDR3 spans 16 residues. The CDR3 DNA sequence: TGTGCCAGCAGCTTCACGACCCCGGGACCGAACACTGAAGCTTTCTTT. Translation: CASSFTTPGPNTEAFF.

This clonotype was seen a few times. This rearrangement joins TRBV3-1 to TRBJ1-1, with D hard to call. In germline, CDR1 is LGHDT, CDR2 YNNKEL (reference sequence). The CDR3 is 13 residues long. V dropped 0 bases and J dropped 10 bases, with 12 bases sitting between them. CDR3 bases: TGTGCCAGCAGCCAAGAACCCGGCCAGGCAGCTTTCTTT. Its protein product is CASSQEPGQAAFF.

This rearrangement joins TRBV2 to TRBJ2-7; D may be TRBD1 (7 bases). V dropped 6 bases and J dropped 0 bases, with 18 bases sitting between them. Germline-derived CDR1 and CDR2 are SNHLY and FYNNEI. The CDR3 is 16 residues long. The CDR3 region is CASSARGAESSYEQYF. The DNA for the CDR3 is TGTGCCAGCAGCGCCAGGGGGGCGGAAAGCTCCTACGAGCAGTACTTC.

This clonotype appeared a few times. The CDR3 sequence: CASSEDRGYGYTF. The DNA of the CDR3 is TGTGCCAGCAGTGAGGACAGGGGCTATGGCTACACCTTC. The V call is TRBV12-3 or TRBV12-4, the J call TRBJ1-2; 9 nucleotides line up with TRBD1. J gave up 4 bases and V 5 bases, and 2 bases lay outside the gene matches. The CDR3 has 13 residues.

This clonotype appeared a few times. The chain links TRBV12-3 or TRBV12-4 to TRBJ2-5; D remains unclear. Trimming took 3 bases from V and 2 from J, leaving 16 bases between them. The CDR3 contains 16 residues. In DNA form, the CDR3 reads TGTGCCAGCAGTTTTTTAGGCCGAACCCCACAAGAGACCCAGTACTTC. Its protein is CASSFLGRTPQETQYF.

The genes are TRBV5-1 and TRBJ2-1; 10 bases are a match to TRBD2. V shed 2 bases, J shed 3 bases, and the junction held 2 bases outside the gene matches. Per germline, CDR1 SGHRS and CDR2 YFSETQ. The CDR3 is made up of 15 amino acids. The DNA for the CDR3 is TGCGCCAGCAGCTTCACTAGCGGGATCTACAATGAGCAGTTCTTC. Amino acid sequence: CASSFTSGIYNEQFF. The whole variable domain, remainder taken from reference TRBV5-1 and TRBJ2-1, is KAGVTQTPRYLIKTRGQQVTLSCSPISGHRSVSWYQQTPGQGLQFLFEYFSETQRNKGNFPGRFSGRQFSNSRSEMNVSTLELGDSALYLCASSFTSGIYNEQFFGPGTRLTVL.

This clonotype was counted many times. V is TRBV20-1 and J is TRBJ2-1; 9 bases align to TRBD1. CDR3 length: 15 residues. V dropped 6 bases and J dropped 9; count of bases not matched to a gene: 15. Germline V gene lookup returns CDR1 DFQATT and CDR2 SNEGSKA (reference sequence). This CDR3 reads CSASPGQGLASEQFF. DNA of the CDR3: TGCAGTGCGAGTCCGGGACAGGGCTTAGCAAGTGAGCAGTTCTTC.

This clonotype has more than one count but fewer than ten. The V gene is TRBV11-3, the J gene TRBJ2-3, with TRBD2 identical over 7 bases. V was pared by 5 bases and J by 4 bases, with 12 bases of the junction left unmatched. Germline V lookup: CDR1 SGHNT, CDR2 YENEEA. This CDR3 is built from 16 residues. CDR3 sequence (DNA): TGTGCCAGCAGCCCACGGGAGGCGGCAGTGGCAGATACGCAGTATTTT. The encoded protein is CASSPREAAVADTQYF.

This chain connects TRBV12-3 or TRBV12-4 to TRBJ2-7; 12 nucleotides align to TRBD2. The CDR3 totals 19 residues. The V segment lost 0 bases and the J segment 0 bases; nucleotides outside the gene matches: 9. The CDR3 loop reads CASSLAVGLAGGSSYEQYF. In DNA, the CDR3 is TGTGCCAGCAGTTTAGCGGTGGGACTAGCGGGTGGGAGCTCCTACGAGCAGTACTTC.

The J gene is TRBJ1-1, the V gene TRBV7-2, with 8 bases fitting TRBD1. Germline lookup yields CDR1 SGHTA and CDR2 FQGNSA. CDR3 length equals 16 residues. V shed 3 bases and J 0 bases; nucleotides not matched to a gene: 6. Here the CDR3 DNA reads TGTGCCAGCAGCTTCAGGGGGCGAAATATGAACACTGAAGCTTTCTTT. Protein sequence: CASSFRGRNMNTEAFF.

This clonotype occurred a few times. The chain combines TRBV12-3 or TRBV12-4 with TRBJ2-1, with D possibly being TRBD2 (5 bases). The CDR3 is 14 residues long. V dropped 5 bases and J dropped 6 bases, with 14 bases sitting between them. CDR3 DNA: TGTGCCAGCAGTATGGAGGCAGGACGCAATGAGCAGTTCTTC. Protein sequence: CASSMEAGRNEQFF.

The chain couples TRBV9 to TRBJ2-5, with TRBD1 matching 9 bases. V shed 6 bases and J 3 bases; nucleotides not matched to a gene: 3. Germline assignment: CDR1 SGDLS and CDR2 YYNGEE. CDR3 length equals 13 residues. The CDR3 spells CASTGTGKETQYF. Here the CDR3 DNA reads TGTGCCAGCACCGGGACAGGGAAAGAGACCCAGTACTTC.

The chain carries TRBV9 and TRBJ1-3; D is undetermined. The CDR3 loop spans 11 amino acids. Germline-derived CDR1 and CDR2 are SGDLS and YYNGEE. The ends were cut back, 4 bases at V and 9 bases at J, with 8 bases in the middle. CDR3 sequence (DNA): TGTGCCAGCAGCTCGGGTGGCACCATATATTTT. This encodes CASSSGGTIYF.

The V gene is TRBV7-9, the J gene TRBJ2-1; TRBD1 matches at 10 bases. The germline gives CDR1 SEHNR, CDR2 FQNEAQ (reference sequence). The ends lost 5 bases at V and 3 bases at J; junction bases unmatched: 10. CDR3 length equals 17 residues. The CDR3 loop reads CASSPPTGTGVYNEQFF. The CDR3 DNA is TGTGCCAGCAGCCCACCGACCGGGACAGGGGTCTACAATGAGCAGTTCTTC.

This clonotype was counted ten times or more. The germline gene is not matched at one end of the junction; a read error may be the cause. This rearrangement joins TRBV5-1 to TRBJ2-3; 9 bases are a match to TRBD1. Germline V gene lookup returns CDR1 SGHRS and CDR2 YFSETQ. The CDR3 covers 15 residues. CDR3 amino acids: CASSLVGQGTDTQYF. Here the CDR3 DNA reads TGTGCCAGCAGCTTAGTCGGACAGGGGACAGATACGCAGTATTTT.

The V call is TRBV20-1, the J call TRBJ1-5; 9 bases are shared with TRBD1. V lost 6 bases to trimming and J lost 6 bases; unmatched junction nucleotides: 9. The length of the CDR3 is 14 residues. Germline V gives CDR1 DFQATT, CDR2 SNEGSKA (reference sequence). CDR3 loop: CSAAGTGIRQPQHF. CDR3 sequence (DNA): TGCAGTGCCGCTGGGACAGGGATCCGTCAGCCCCAGCATTTT.

This chain's CDR3 is CASIYKPLIPTHEQYF. The CDR3 nucleotides read TGTGCCAGCATTTATAAGCCACTCATCCCAACGCACGAGCAGTACTTC. The genes are TRBV12-3 or TRBV12-4 and TRBJ2-7; D not certain. The length of the CDR3 is 16 residues. V lost 7 bases and J lost 5, with 24 bases in between.